This record concerns one TCR beta chain sequence. The sample originates from a study of blood T cell repertoires in COVID-19. The assay was immunoSEQ multiplex PCR, and TCRdb's table has in-frame clones only and misses some. Of about 400,000 clones in the sample, roughly 89% are singletons; the top ten hold 4% to 5.5%. Germline CDR1 and CDR2: ENHRY and SYGVKD. The CDR3 extends over 15 amino acids. After removal of 10 bases from V and 4 bases from J, the junction contained 11 bases not matched to a gene. V is TRBV10-3 and J is TRBJ2-3; 10 bases map to TRBD1. This receptor was obtained from a woman aged 25 to 39 with acute or convalescent COVID-19. The sample was peripheral blood. CDR3 sequence: CATWDRGVLPDTQYF. CDR3 coding DNA: TGTGCCACTTGGGACAGGGGCGTCCTGCCAGATACGCAGTATTTT.